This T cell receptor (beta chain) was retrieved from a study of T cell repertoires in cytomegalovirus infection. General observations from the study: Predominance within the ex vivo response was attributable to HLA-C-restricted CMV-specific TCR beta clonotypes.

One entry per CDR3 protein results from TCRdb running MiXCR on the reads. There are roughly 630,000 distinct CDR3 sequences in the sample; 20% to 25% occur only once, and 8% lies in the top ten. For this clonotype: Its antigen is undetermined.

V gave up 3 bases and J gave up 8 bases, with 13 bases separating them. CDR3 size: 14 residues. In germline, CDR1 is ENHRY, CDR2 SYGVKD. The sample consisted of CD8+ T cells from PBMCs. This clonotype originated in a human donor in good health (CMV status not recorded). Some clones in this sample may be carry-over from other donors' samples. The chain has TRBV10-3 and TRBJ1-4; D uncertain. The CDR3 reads CAISDIGDEEKLFF. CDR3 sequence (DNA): TGTGCCATCAGTGACATTGGGGATGAAGAAAAACTGTTTTTT.